This record looks at one TCR beta chain sequence and its context. Its antigen is unidentified. The CDR3 has 14 amino acids. The germline V gene has CDR1 LNHDA and CDR2 SQIVND (reference sequence). Between the trimmed V and J ends, which lost 6 bases and 2 bases, there was a span of 13 bases. The sample originates from a study of T cell responses to AZD1222 COVID-19 vaccine. Study-wide results and limits: Across spike, vaccine-associated CD4 TCRs were found, dominant at 160-218 and 743-854. Of spike-specific TCRs, nearly half reportedly target regions left unmutated in variants.

TCRdb keeps only in-frame clones here, not all; method: immunoSEQ multiplex PCR. The table shows about 60,000 clones, with over 60% occurring only once. The clonotype originates from an adult who received the AZD1222 COVID-19 vaccine. This sample comprised peripheral blood, obtained 28 days after the second AZD1222 dose. The chain carries TRBV19 and TRBJ1-2; a possible D gene is TRBD1 (5 bases). The CDR3 nucleotides read TGTGCCAGTAGACCCGGGGGTGTCAACTATGGCTACACCTTC. Translating gives CASRPGGVNYGYTF.